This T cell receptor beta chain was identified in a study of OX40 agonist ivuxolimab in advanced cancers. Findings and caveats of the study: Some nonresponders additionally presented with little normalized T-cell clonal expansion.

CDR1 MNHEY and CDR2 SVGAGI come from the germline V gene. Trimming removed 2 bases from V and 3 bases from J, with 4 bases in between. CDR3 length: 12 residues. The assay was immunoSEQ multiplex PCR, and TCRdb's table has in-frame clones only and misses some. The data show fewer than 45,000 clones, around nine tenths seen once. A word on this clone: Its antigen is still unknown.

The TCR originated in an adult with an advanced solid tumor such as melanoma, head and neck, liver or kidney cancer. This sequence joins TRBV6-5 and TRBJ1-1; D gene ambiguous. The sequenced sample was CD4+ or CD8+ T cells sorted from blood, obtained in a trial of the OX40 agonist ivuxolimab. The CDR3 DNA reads TGTGCCAGCAGTTACAGTTACACTGAAGCTTTCTTT. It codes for CASSYSYTEAFF.